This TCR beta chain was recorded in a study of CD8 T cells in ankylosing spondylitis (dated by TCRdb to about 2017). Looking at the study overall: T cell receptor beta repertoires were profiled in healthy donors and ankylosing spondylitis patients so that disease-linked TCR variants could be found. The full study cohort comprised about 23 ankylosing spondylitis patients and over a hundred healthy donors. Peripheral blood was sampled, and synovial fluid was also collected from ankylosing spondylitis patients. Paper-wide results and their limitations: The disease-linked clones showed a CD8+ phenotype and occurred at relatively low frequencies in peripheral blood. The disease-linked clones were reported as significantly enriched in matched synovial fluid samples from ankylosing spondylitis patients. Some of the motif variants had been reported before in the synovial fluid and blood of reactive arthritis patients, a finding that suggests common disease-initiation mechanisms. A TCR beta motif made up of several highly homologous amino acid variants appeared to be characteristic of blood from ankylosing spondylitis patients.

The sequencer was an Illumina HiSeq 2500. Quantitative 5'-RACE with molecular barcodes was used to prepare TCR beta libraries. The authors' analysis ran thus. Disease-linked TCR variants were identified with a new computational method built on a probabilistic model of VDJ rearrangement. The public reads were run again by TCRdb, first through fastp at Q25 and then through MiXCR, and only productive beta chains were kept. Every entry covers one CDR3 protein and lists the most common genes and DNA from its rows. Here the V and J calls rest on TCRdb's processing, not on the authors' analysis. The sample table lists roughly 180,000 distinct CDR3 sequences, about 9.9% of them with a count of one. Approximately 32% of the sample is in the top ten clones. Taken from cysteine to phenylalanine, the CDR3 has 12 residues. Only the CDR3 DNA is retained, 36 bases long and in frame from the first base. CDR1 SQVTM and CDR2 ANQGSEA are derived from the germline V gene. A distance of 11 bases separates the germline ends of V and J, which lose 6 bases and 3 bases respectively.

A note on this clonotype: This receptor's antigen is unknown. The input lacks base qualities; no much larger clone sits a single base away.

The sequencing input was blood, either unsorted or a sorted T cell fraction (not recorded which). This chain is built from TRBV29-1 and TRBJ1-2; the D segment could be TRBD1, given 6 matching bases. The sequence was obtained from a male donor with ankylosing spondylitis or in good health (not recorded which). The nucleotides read TGCAGCGTGTTACGGACAGACTATGGCTACACCTTC. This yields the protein CSVLRTDYGYTF.